Shown below are 2 T cell receptor beta chains from a single sample sequenced in a study of early stage breast cancer tumors. Libraries were prepared by immunoSEQ multiplex PCR; TCRdb keeps only in-frame clonotypes and omits some of them. The table shows around 28,000 clones, with more than 65% occurring only once. The material sequenced was breast tumor tissue. These receptors all come from a person aged 30-39 years with breast cancer.

This rearrangement joins TRBV4-1 to TRBJ2-7; maybe TRBD2 (5 bases). There are 14 residues in the CDR3. Germline CDR1 and CDR2: MGHRA and YSYEKL. V was trimmed by 4 bases and J by 1 base, leaving 11 bases between them. CDR3 residues: CASSPGVSSYEQYF. CDR3 sequence (DNA): TGCGCCAGCAGCCCCGGGGTCAGTTCCTACGAGCAGTACTTC.

The V gene is TRBV7-2, the J gene TRBJ2-7; 8 nucleotides agree with TRBD1. In germline, CDR1 is SGHTA, CDR2 FQGNSA. J was trimmed by 7 bases and V by 5 bases; bases with no gene match: 13. This CDR3 has 15 amino acids. In DNA, the CDR3 is TGTGCCAGCAGCCTGTTTGGACAGGGCCAAGGGGAGCAGTACTTC. Translating it yields CASSLFGQGQGEQYF.